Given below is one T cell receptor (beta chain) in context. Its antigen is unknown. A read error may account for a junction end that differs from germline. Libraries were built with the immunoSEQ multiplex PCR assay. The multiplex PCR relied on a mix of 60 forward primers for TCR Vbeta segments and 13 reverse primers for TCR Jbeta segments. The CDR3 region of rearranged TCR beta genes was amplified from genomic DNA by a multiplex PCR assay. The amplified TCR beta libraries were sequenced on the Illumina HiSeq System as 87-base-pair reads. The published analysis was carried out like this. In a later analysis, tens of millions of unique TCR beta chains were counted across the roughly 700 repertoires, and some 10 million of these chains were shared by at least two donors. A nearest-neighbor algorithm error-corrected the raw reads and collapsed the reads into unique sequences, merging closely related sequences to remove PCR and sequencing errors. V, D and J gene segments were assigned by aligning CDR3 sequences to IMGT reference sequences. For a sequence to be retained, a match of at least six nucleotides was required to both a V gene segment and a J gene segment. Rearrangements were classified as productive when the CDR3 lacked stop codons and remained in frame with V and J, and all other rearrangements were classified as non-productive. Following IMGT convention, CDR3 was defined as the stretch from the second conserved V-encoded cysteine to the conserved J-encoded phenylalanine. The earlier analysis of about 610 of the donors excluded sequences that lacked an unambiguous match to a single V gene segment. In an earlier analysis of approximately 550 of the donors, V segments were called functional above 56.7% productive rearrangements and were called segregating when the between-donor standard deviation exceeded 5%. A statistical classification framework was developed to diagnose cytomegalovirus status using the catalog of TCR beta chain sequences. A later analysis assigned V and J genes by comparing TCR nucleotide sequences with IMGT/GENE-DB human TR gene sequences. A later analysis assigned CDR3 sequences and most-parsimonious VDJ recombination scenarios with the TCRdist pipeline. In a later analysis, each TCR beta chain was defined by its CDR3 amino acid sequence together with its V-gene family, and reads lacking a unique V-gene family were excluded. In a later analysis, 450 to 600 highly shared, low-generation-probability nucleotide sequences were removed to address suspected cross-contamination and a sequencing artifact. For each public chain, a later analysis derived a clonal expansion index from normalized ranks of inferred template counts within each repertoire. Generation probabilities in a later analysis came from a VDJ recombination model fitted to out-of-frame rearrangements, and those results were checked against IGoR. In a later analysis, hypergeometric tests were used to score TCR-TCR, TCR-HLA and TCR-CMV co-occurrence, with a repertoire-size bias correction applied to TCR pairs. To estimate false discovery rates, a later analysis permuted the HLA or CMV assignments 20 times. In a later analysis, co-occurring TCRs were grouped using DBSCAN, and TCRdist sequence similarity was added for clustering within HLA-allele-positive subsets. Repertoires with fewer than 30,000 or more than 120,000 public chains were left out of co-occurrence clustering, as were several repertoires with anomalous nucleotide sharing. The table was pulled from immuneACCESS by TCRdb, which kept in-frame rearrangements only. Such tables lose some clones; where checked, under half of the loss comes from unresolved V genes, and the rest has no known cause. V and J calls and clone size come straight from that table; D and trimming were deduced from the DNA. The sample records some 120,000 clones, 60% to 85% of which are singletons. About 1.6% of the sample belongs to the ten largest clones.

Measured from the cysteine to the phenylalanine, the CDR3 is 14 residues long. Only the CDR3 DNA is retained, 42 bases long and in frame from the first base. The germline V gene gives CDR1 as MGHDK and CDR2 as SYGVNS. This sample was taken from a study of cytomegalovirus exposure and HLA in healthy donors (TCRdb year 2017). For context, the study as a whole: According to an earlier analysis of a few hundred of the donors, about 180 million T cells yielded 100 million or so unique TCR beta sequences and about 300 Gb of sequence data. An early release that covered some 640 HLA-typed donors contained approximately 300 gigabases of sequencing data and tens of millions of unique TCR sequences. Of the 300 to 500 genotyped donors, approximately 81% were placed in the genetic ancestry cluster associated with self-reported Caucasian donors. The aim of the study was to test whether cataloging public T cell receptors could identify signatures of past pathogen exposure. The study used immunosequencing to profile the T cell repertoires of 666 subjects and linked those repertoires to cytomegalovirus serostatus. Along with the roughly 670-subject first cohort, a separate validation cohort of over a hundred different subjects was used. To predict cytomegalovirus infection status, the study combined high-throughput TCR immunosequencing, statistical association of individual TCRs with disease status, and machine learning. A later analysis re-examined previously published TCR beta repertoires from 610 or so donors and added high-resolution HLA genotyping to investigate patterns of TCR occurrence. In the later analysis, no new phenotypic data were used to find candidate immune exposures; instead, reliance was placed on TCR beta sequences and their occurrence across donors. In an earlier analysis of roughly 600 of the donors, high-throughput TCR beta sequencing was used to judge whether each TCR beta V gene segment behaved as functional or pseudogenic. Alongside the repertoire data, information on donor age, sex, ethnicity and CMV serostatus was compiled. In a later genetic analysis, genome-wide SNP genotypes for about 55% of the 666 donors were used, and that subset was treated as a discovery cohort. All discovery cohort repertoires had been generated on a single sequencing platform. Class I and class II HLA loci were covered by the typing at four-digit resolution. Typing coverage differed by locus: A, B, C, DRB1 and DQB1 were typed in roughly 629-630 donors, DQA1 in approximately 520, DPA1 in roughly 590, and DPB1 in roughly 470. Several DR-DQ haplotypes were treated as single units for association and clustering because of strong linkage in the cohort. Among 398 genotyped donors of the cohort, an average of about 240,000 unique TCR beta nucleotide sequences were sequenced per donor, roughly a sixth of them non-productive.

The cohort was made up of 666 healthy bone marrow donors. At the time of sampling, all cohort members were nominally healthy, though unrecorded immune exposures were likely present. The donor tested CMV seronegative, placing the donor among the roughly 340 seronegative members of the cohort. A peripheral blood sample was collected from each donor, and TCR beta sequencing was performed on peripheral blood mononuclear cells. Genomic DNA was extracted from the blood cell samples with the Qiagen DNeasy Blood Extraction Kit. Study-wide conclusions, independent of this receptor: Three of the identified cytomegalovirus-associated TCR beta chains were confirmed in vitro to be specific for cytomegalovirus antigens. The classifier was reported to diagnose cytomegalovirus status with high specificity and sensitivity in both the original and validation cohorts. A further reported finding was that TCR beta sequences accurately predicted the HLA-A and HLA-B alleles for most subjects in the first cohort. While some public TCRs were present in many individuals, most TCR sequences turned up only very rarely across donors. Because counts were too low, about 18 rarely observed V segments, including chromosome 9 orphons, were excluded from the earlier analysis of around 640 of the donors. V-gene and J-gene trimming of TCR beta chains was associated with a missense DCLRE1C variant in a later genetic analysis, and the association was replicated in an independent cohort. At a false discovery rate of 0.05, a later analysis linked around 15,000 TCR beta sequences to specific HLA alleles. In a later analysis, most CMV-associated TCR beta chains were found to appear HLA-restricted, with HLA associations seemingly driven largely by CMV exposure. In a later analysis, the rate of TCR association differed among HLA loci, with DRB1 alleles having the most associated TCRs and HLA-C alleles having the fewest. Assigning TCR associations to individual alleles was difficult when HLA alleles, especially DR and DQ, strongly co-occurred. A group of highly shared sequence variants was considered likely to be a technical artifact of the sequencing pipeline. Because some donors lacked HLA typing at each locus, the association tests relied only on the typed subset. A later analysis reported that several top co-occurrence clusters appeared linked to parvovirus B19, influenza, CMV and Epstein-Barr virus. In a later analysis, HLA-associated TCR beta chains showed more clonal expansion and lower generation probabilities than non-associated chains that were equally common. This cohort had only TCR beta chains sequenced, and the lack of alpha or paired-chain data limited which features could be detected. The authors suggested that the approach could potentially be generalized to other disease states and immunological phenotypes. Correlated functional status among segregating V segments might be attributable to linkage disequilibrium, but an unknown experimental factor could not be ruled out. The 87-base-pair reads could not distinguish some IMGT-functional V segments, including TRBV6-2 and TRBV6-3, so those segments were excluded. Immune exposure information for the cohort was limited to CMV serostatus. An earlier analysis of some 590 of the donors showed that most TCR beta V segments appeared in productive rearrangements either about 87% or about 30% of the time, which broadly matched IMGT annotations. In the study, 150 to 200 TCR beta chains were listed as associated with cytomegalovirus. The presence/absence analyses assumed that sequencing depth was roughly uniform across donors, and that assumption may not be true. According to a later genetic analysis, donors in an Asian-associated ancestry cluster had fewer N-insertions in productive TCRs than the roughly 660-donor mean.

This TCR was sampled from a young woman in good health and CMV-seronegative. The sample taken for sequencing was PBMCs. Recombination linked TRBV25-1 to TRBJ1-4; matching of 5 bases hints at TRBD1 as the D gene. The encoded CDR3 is CASSASGTSEKLFF. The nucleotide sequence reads TGTGCCAGCAGTGCCTCCGGGACTAGTGAAAAACTGTTTTTT.